This T cell receptor beta chain came from a study of blood T cell repertoires in COVID-19. On the study more broadly: T cells, B-cell-depleted T cells, or PBMCs supplied cDNA or gDNA.

Per the original data handling: Scientists estimated how many nucleated cells there were by amplifying reference gene primers. Clones were read by immunoSEQ multiplex PCR, and TCRdb kept only the in-frame ones, dropping some. D and trimming were read from the DNA, whereas the V and J calls and clone size are those reported in that table. The sample lists 450,000 or so clones; approximately 91% were seen once. The sequence was collected from a woman aged 40 to 50 with COVID-19, enrolled during active disease. Input material: peripheral blood.

CDR3 bases: TGCAGCGTTGAAGGACTAACCCTCAATGAGCAGTTCTTC. Translating it yields CSVEGLTLNEQFF. This chain connects TRBV29-1 to TRBJ2-1; D may be TRBD2 (5 bases). The germline gives CDR1 SQVTM, CDR2 ANQGSEA. V was trimmed by 1 base and J by 6 bases, leaving 10 bases between them. This CDR3 is 13 amino acids long.